This T cell receptor beta chain was profiled in a study of blood T cell repertoires in COVID-19. Study-level background: Acute-phase and convalescent COVID-19 samples originated in the United States, Italy and Spain. PBMCs, B-cell-depleted T cells, or T cells provided the cDNA or gDNA that made up the material.

Authors' data handling: Counts of nucleated cells, estimated from reference gene primer amplification, were obtained. Method: immunoSEQ multiplex PCR; TCRdb's copy keeps in-frame clones and lacks some. That table is the source of V, J and clone size, and D and trimming were worked out from the DNA. Among about 120,000 clones listed, approximately 88% were seen once. The receptor was isolated from a woman in her 70s with acute or convalescent COVID-19. Sequencing was done on a sample of peripheral blood.

The CDR3 DNA is TGTGCCAGCAGCCGGACCACAGGGGTAAATCAGCCCCAGCATTTT. Translating gives CASSRTTGVNQPQHF. The chain links TRBV3-1 (or the pseudogene TRBV3-2) to TRBJ1-5, with TRBD1 identical over 7 bases. This CDR3 region has 15 residues. J was trimmed by 4 bases and V by 4 bases; bases with no gene match: 7. CDR1 is LGHDT, CDR2 YNNKEL, per germline (reference sequence).